What follows are 19 T cell receptor beta chains derived from one specimen sequenced in a study of coeliac disease (dated by TCRdb to the early 2020s). Library construction relied on the immunoSEQ multiplex PCR assay. TCRdb mirrors the immuneACCESS table, restricted to in-frame sequences. Some clones are absent from its copies; in checked studies, under half trace to an unresolved V gene, and the reason for the others is unknown. In all, the sample holds 6,000 to 8,000 clones, and roughly 63% of those were seen once. Clones ranked in the top ten supply 3.1% of the sample. Material: lamina propria lymphocytes from the gut. Read against the paper, the sample's cell subset or site label means: lamina propria cell (LPC) fraction of small intestinal biopsy. Receptors were obtained from an older woman with active celiac disease.

This chain links TRBV6-5 with TRBJ1-5, with 10 bases identical to TRBD1. The CDR3 covers 15 residues. CDR1 and CDR2 from the germline V gene are MNHEY and SVGAGI. The trim removed 7 bases at V and 5 bases at J, leaving 8 bases unmatched. The CDR3, as DNA: TGTGCCAGCACCCCAACCGGGACAGGGGATCAGCCCCAGCATTTT. This gives the protein CASTPTGTGDQPQHF.

This chain links TRBV5-1 with TRBJ2-5, with 7 bases aligning to TRBD2. CDR1 is SGHRS and CDR2 is YFSETQ in the germline V gene. This CDR3 comprises 14 residues. The V and J ends lost 5 bases and 0 bases, in that order; junction bases with no gene match: 4. CDR3 sequence: CASRSRGDQETQYF. The CDR3 DNA is TGCGCCAGCAGATCCCGGGGGGACCAAGAGACCCAGTACTTC.

The V call is TRBV5-4, the J call TRBJ1-1; the D gene is possibly TRBD1 (5 bases). CDR3 length: 14 amino acids. The germline V gene encodes CDR1 SGHNT and CDR2 YYREEE (reference sequence). Trimming stripped 1 base from V and 7 bases from J, with 14 bases between. CDR3: CASSLNGAPLEAFF. CDR3 DNA sequence: TGTGCCAGCAGCTTGAATGGGGCCCCCCTTGAAGCTTTCTTT.

The chain has TRBV27 and TRBJ1-1; D remains ambiguous. V lost 3 bases, J lost 1 base, and 6 bases lay in between. CDR1 and CDR2 (germline): MNHEY, SMNVEV (reference sequence). The CDR3 runs to 13 residues. CDR3 residues: CASSFPGNTEAFF. CDR3 DNA: TGTGCCAGCAGTTTTCCGGGGAACACTGAAGCTTTCTTT.

The rearrangement uses TRBV7-3 and TRBJ1-2; no reliable D call. CDR3 length: 15 amino acids. CDR1 is SGHTA and CDR2 is FQGTGA in the germline V gene. The V end lost 5 bases, the J end lost 8 bases, and 21 bases lay between the germline ends. DNA of the CDR3: TGTGCCAGCAGCCCATCCCCCCGGGGTCAGGAGGGCTACACCTTC. Translating gives CASSPSPRGQEGYTF.

The rearrangement uses TRBV2 and TRBJ2-3; 8 bases are shared with TRBD1. Germline assignment: CDR1 SNHLY and CDR2 FYNNEI. The J segment lost 3 bases and the V segment lost 4 bases, leaving 6 bases of the junction unmatched. This CDR3 has 15 amino acids. This CDR3 reads CASSGRQGATDTQYF. In DNA, the CDR3 is TGTGCCAGCAGTGGCAGGCAGGGGGCGACAGATACGCAGTATTTT.

This chain uses TRBV27 with TRBJ1-3; D possibly corresponds to TRBD1 (5 bases). Trimming shortened V by 6 bases and J by 3 bases, and 15 bases separated the two germline ends. Looked up from germline, CDR1 is MNHEY and CDR2 is SMNVEV (reference sequence). The CDR3 spans 15 residues. CDR3 amino acids: CASSSGLKGGNTIYF. CDR3 bases: TGTGCCAGCAGCTCGGGACTGAAGGGTGGAAACACCATATATTTT.

This chain connects TRBV30 to TRBJ2-7; tentative D call: TRBD1 (6 bases). Trimming removed 1 base from V and 0 bases from J, with 16 bases in between. The CDR3 is 16 residues long. CDR1 and CDR2 (germline): GTSNPN, SVGIG (reference sequence). The CDR3 protein is CAWSGATGTRSYEQYF. CDR3 DNA sequence: TGTGCCTGGAGTGGGGCTACCGGGACACGCTCCTACGAGCAGTACTTC.

The genes are TRBV7-2 and TRBJ2-4; 10 bases line up with TRBD1. The CDR3 has 14 residues. Germline CDR1 and CDR2: SGHTA and FQGNSA. The junction had 8 bases not matched to a gene; V was cut back by 5 bases and J by 10 bases. The CDR3 is CASSGDRGSGIQYF. The CDR3 region has the DNA TGTGCCAGCAGCGGGGACAGGGGCTCGGGTATTCAGTACTTC.

By sample share, this clone is medium-sized (0.01 to 0.1%). The rearrangement links TRBV4-3 to TRBJ1-1; D uncertain. This CDR3 spans 13 amino acids. V dropped 4 bases and J dropped 2 bases, with 8 bases sitting between them. The germline V gene has CDR1 LGHNA and CDR2 YSLEER. CDR3 DNA: TGCGCCAGCAGCCGAGGGAAAAACACTGAAGCTTTCTTT. Translating it yields CASSRGKNTEAFF.

The chain carries TRBV27 and TRBJ1-1; 8 positions agree with TRBD1. Germline assignment: CDR1 MNHEY and CDR2 SMNVEV (reference sequence). V gave up 2 bases and J gave up 13 bases; unmatched junction bases: 12. This CDR3 has 14 residues. The DNA for the CDR3 is TGTGCCAGCAGTTTAAAGGCAGGGGGCATCCTAAGTTTCTTT. This encodes CASSLKAGGILSFF.

This chain joins TRBV7-6 and TRBJ1-3; TRBD1 matches 7 bases. J was trimmed by 0 bases and V by 1 base; bases with no gene match: 9. This CDR3 spans 18 amino acids. The germline V gene encodes CDR1 SGHVS and CDR2 FNYEAQ. The CDR3 is CASSLEVDRRASGNTIYF. The CDR3 coding sequence is TGTGCCAGCAGCTTAGAGGTGGACAGGCGCGCCTCTGGAAACACCATATATTTT.

This clone turned up a few times. The V gene is TRBV7-8, the J gene TRBJ1-5, with D perhaps TRBD1 (6 bases). The V and J ends lost 2 bases and 9 bases respectively, with 11 bases between them. The CDR3 spans 13 residues. Germline values: CDR1 SGHVS, CDR2 FQNEAQ. The CDR3 reads CASSLQGSGPQHF. The DNA of the CDR3 is TGTGCCAGCAGCTTACAGGGGTCGGGGCCCCAGCATTTT.

The chain links TRBV30 to TRBJ2-2; TRBD1 matches at 7 bases. Germline V lookup: CDR1 GTSNPN, CDR2 SVGIG (reference sequence). The CDR3 has 14 amino acids. V was pared by 2 bases and J by 6 bases, with 6 bases of the junction left unmatched. The CDR3 spells CAWSPTRGPGELFF. The CDR3 DNA reads TGTGCCTGGAGTCCAACGAGGGGGCCCGGGGAGCTGTTTTTT.

This clone came up a few times. The chain employs TRBV10-3 and TRBJ2-7, with D maybe TRBD1 (6 bases). The CDR3 consists of 11 residues. Germline-derived CDR1 and CDR2 are ENHRY and SYGVKD. The germline V and J ends were trimmed by 7 bases and 10 bases, with 14 bases remaining between them. The CDR3 protein is CAITKDSTQYF. DNA of the CDR3: TGTGCCATCACCAAGGACAGCACACAGTACTTC.

V usage is TRBV19 and J usage is TRBJ1-5; 8 bases align to TRBD1. The CDR3 sequence is 14 residues long. The germline V gene encodes CDR1 LNHDA and CDR2 SQIVND (reference sequence). V lost 1 base and J lost 4; bases outside the gene matches: 0. CDR3: CASSIGTGNQPQHF. CDR3 nucleotides: TGTGCCAGTAGTATAGGGACAGGGAATCAGCCCCAGCATTTT.

This clone was picked up a small number of times. The rearrangement uses TRBV2 and TRBJ2-1; D is unresolved. V was pared by 7 bases and J by 9 bases, with 7 bases between. Germline CDR1 SNHLY, CDR2 FYNNEI. The CDR3 runs 10 residues. The CDR3 reads CASKSIEQFF. CDR3 DNA sequence: TGTGCCAGCAAAAGCATTGAGCAGTTCTTC.

The chain joins TRBV5-1 to TRBJ1-2; possible D gene TRBD1, 6 bases. CDR1 SGHRS and CDR2 YFSETQ come from the germline V gene. CDR3 length equals 13 residues. V was pared by 5 bases and J by 7 bases, with 15 bases between. The CDR3 sequence is CASSSDRSGGYTF. The CDR3 DNA is TGCGCCAGCAGTTCCGACAGGTCGGGTGGCTACACCTTC.

The CDR3 sequence is CASRWGLAGGPPQFF. As DNA, the CDR3 is TGTGCCAGCAGATGGGGACTAGCGGGAGGGCCACCGCAGTTCTTC. The chain is built from TRBV2 and TRBJ2-1; 16 bases fit TRBD2. The CDR3 is 15 residues long. V shed 6 bases and J 12 bases; nucleotides not matched to a gene: 8. Germline CDR1 reads SNHLY; CDR2 reads FYNNEI.